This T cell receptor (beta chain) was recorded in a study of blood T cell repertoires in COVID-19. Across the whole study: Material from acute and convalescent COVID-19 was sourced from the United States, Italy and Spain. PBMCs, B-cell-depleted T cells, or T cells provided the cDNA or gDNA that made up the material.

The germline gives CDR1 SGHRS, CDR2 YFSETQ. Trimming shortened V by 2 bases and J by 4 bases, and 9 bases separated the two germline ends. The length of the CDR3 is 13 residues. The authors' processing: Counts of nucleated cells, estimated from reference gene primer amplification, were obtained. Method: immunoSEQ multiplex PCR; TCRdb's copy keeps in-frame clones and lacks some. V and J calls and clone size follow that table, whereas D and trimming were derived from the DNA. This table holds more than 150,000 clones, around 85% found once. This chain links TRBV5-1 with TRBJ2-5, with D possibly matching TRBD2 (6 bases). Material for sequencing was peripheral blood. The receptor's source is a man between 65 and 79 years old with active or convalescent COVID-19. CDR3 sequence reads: CASSLWEAETQYF. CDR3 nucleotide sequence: TGCGCCAGCAGCTTATGGGAGGCAGAGACCCAGTACTTC.